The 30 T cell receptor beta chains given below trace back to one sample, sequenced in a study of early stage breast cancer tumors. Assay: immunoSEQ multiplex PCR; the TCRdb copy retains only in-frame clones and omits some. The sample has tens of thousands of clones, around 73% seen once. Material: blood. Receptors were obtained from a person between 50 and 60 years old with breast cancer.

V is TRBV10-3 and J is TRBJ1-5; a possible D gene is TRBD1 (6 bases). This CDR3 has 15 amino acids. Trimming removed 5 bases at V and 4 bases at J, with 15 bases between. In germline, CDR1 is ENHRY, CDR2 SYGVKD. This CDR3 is CAISRDTGRNQPQHF. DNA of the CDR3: TGTGCCATCAGTCGGGACACCGGTCGGAATCAGCCCCAGCATTTT.

CDR3: CASSLEGREADTQYF. The DNA for the CDR3 is TGTGCCAGCAGTTTAGAAGGCAGGGAGGCAGATACGCAGTATTTT. The chain recombines TRBV27 with TRBJ2-3; maybe TRBD2 (6 bases). Germline assignment: CDR1 MNHEY and CDR2 SMNVEV (reference sequence). V was cut by 2 bases and J by 4 bases, with 13 bases left in between. The CDR3 runs to 15 residues.

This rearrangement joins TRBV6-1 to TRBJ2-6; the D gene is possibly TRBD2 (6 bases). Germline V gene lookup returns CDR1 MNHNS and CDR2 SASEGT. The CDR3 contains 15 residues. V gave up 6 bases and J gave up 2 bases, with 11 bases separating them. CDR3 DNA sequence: TGTGCCAGCAGCCGCGGGACTGCTGGGGCCAACGTCCTGACTTTC. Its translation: CASSRGTAGANVLTF.

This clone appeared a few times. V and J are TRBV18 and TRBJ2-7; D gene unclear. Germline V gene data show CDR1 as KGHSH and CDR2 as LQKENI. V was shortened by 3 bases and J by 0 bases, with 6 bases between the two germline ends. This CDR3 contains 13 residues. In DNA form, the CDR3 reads TGTGCCAGCTCACCCGACACCTCCTACGAGCAGTACTTC. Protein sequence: CASSPDTSYEQYF.

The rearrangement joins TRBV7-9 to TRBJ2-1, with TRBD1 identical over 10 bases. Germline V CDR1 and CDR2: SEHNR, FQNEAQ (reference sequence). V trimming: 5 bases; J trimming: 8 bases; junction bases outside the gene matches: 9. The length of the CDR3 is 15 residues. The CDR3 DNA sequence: TGTGCCAGCAGCATAGACAGGGGGCGTGGTTATGAGCAGTTCTTC. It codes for CASSIDRGRGYEQFF.

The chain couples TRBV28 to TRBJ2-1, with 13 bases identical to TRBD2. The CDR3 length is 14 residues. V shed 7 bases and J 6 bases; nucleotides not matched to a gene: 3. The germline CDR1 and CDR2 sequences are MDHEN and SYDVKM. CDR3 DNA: TGTGCCAGCATAAGGACTAGCGGGAGCAATGAGCAGTTCTTC. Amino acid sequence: CASIRTSGSNEQFF. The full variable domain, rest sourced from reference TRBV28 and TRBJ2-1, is DVKVTQSSRYLVKRTGEKVFLECVQDMDHENMFWYRQDPGLGLRLIYFSYDVKMKEKGDIPEGYSVSREKKERFSLILESASTNQTSMYLCASIRTSGSNEQFFGPGTRLTVL.

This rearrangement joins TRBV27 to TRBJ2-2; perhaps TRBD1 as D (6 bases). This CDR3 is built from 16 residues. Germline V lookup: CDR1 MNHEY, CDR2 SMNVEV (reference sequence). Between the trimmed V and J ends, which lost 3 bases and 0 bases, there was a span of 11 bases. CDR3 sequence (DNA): TGTGCCAGCAGTTTCAGGACAGTCGCGAACACCGGGGAGCTGTTTTTT. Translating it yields CASSFRTVANTGELFF.

CDR3 loop: CASSQILGEQNIQYF. CDR3 sequence (DNA): TGCGCCAGCAGCCAGATCCTAGGCGAGCAAAACATTCAGTACTTC. The chain joins TRBV4-3 to TRBJ2-4; D is uncertain. The germline V and J ends were trimmed by 3 bases and 5 bases, with 14 bases remaining between them. In germline, CDR1 is LGHNA, CDR2 YSLEER. The CDR3 totals 15 residues.

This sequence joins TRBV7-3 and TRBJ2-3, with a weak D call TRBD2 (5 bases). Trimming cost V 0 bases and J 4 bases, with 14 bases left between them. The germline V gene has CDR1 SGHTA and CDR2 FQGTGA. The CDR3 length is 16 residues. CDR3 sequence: CASSLTFSGNADTQYF. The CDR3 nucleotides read TGTGCCAGCAGCTTAACGTTCTCCGGGAATGCAGATACGCAGTATTTT. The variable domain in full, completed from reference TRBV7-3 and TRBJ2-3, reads GAGVSQTPSNKVTEKGKYVELRCDPISGHTALYWYRQSLGQGPEFLIYFQGTGAADDSGLPNDRFFAVRPEGSVSTLKIQRTERGDSAVYLCASSLTFSGNADTQYFGPGTRLTVL.

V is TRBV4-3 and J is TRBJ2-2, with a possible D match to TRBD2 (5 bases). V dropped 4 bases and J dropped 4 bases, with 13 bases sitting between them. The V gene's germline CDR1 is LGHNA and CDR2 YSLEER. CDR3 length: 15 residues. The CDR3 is CASSPTSGSTGELFF. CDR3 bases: TGCGCCAGCAGCCCCACATCGGGGAGCACCGGGGAGCTGTTTTTT.

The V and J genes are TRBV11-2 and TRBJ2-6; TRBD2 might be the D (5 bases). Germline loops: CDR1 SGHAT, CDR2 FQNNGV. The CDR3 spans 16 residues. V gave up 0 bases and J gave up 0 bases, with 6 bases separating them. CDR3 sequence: CASSLELVSGANVLTF. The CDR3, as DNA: TGTGCCAGCAGCTTAGAACTAGTCTCTGGGGCCAACGTCCTGACTTTC. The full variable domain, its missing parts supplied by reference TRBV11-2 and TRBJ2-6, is EAGVAQSPRYKIIEKRQSVAFWCNPISGHATLYWYQQILGQGPKLLIQFQNNGVVDDSQLPKDRFSAERLKGVDSTLKIQPAKLEDSAVYLCASSLELVSGANVLTFGAGSRLTVL.

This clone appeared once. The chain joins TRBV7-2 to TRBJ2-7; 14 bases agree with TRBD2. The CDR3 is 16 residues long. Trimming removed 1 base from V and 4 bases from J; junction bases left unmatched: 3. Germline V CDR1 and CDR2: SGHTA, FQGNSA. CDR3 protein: CASSLEGTSGGYEQYV. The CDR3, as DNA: TGTGCCAGCAGCTTAGAAGGGACTAGCGGGGGATACGAGCAGTACGTC.

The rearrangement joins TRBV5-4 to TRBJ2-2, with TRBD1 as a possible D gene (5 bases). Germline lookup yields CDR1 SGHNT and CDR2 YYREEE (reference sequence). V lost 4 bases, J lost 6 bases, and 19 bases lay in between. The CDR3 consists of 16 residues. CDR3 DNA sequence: TGTGCCAGCAGCCTGATTAGGGGTAGTGCTTCCGGGGAGCTGTTTTTT. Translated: CASSLIRGSASGELFF.

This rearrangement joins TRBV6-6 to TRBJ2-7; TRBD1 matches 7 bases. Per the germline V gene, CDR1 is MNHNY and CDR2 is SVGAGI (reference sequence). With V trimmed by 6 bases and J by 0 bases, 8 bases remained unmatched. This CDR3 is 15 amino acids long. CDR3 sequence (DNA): TGTGCCAGCAGGAGGGACAGCCTAATCTCCTACGAGCAGTACGTC. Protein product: CASRRDSLISYEQYV.

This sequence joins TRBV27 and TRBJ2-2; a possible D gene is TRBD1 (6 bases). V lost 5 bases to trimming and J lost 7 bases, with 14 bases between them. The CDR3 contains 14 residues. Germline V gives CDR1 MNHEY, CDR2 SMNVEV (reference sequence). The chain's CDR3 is CASSTLLTGGELFF. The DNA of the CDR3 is TGTGCCAGCAGTACCCTCTTGACAGGCGGGGAGCTGTTTTTT.

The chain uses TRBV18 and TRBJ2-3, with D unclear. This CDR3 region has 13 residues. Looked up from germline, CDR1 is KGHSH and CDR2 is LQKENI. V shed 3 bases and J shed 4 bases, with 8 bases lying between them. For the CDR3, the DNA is TGTGCCAGCTCACCCGACCAGGCAGATACGCAGTATTTT. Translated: CASSPDQADTQYF.

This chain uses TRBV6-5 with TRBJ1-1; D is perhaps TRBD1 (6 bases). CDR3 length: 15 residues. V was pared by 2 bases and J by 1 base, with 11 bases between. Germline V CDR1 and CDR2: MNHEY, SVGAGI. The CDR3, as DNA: TGTGCCAGCAGTTACGGGGGGGGCCAGAACACTGAAGCTTTCTTT. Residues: CASSYGGGQNTEAFF.

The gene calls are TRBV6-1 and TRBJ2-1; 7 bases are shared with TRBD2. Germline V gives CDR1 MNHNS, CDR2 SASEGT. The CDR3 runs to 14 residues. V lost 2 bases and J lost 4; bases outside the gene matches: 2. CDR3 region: CASSEFGGYNEQFF. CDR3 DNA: TGTGCCAGCAGTGAATTCGGGGGGTACAATGAGCAGTTCTTC.

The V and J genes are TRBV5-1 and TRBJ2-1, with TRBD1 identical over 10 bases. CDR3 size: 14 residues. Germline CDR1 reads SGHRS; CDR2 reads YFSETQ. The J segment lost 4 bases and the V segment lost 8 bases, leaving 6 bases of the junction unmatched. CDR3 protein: CASTQGQGYNEQFF. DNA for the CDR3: TGCGCCAGTACGCAGGGACAGGGGTACAATGAGCAGTTCTTC.

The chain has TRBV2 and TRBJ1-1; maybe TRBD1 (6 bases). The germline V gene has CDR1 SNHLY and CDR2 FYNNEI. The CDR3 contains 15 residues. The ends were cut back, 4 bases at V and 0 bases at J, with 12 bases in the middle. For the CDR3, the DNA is TGTGCCAGCAGTGGACAGGCCACAATGAACACTGAAGCTTTCTTT. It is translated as CASSGQATMNTEAFF.

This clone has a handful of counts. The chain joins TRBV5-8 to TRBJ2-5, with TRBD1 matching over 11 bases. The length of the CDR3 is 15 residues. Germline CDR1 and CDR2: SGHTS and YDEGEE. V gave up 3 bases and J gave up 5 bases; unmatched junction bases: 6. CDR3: CASSSRTGGLETQYF. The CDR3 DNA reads TGTGCCAGCAGCTCACGGACAGGGGGCTTGGAGACCCAGTACTTC.

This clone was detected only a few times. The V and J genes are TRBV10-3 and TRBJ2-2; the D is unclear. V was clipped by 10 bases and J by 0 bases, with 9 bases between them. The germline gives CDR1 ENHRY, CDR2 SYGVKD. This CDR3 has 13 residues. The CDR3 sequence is CATTSTNTGELFF. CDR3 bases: TGTGCCACCACCAGTACGAACACCGGGGAGCTGTTTTTT.

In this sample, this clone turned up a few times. CDR3 nucleotide sequence: TGTGCCAGCAGTTACGGAGGGAATCAGCCCCAGCATTTT. Amino acids: CASSYGGNQPQHF. The chain recombines TRBV6-6 with TRBJ1-5; D uncertain. This CDR3 comprises 13 residues. CDR1 MNHNY and CDR2 SVGAGI come from the germline V gene (reference sequence). Trimming took 2 bases from V and 4 from J, leaving 6 bases between them.

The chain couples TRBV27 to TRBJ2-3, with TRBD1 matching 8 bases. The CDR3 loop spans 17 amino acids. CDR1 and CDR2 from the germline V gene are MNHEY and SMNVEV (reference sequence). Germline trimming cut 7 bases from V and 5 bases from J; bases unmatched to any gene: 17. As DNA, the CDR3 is TGTGCCAGCACCACCCGAGACAGGGGACTCTCACAAGATACGCAGTATTTT. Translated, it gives CASTTRDRGLSQDTQYF.

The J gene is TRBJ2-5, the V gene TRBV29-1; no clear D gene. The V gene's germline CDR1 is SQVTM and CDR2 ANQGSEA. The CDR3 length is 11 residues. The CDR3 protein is CISVDQETQYF. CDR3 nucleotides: TGCATCTCGGTCGACCAAGAGACCCAGTACTTC.

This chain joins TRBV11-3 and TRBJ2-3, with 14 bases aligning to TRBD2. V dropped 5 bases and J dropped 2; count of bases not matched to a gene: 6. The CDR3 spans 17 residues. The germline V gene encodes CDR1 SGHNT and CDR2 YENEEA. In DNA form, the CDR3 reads TGTGCCAGCAGCCCACGACTAGCGGGGGGGATCACAGATACGCAGTATTTT. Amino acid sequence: CASSPRLAGGITDTQYF.

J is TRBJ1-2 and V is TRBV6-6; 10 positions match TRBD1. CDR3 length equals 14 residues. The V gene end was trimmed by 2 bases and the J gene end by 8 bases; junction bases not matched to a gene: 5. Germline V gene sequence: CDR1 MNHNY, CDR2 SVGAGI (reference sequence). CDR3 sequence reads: CASSYPDRGTGYTF. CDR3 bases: TGTGCCAGCAGTTACCCGGACAGGGGGACAGGCTACACCTTC.

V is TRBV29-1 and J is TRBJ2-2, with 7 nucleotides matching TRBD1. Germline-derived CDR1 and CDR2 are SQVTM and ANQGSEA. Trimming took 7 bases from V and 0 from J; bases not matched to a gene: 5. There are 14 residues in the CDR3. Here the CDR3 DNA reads TGCAGCGGACGACAGGGATCGAACACCGGGGAGCTGTTTTTT. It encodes CSGRQGSNTGELFF.

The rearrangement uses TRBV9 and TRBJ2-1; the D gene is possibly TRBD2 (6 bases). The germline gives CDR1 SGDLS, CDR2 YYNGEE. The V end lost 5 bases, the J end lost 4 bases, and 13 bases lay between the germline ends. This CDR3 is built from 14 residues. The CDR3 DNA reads TGTGCCAGCAGACCCGGCGGGGCTTACAATGAGCAGTTCTTC. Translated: CASRPGGAYNEQFF.

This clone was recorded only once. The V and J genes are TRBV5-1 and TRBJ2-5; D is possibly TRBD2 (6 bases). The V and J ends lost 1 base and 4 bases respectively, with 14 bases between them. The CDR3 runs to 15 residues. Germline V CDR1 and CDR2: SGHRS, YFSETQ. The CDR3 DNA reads TGCGCCAGCAGCTTGTCGGCAGGGAGGATAGAGACCCAGTACTTC. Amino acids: CASSLSAGRIETQYF.